Following are 21 T cell receptor beta chains from one sample sequenced in a study of cytomegalovirus exposure and HLA in healthy donors. The PCR used 60 Vbeta and 13 Jbeta primers. The assay was immunoSEQ multiplex PCR, and TCRdb's table has in-frame clones only and misses some. This table holds about 230,000 clones, 77% found once. Sequenced sample: PBMCs. The receptors shown here come from an older woman in good health and CMV-seropositive.

The J gene is TRBJ1-4, the V gene TRBV30, with a possible D match to TRBD1 (6 bases). Germline V gene data show CDR1 as GTSNPN and CDR2 as SVGIG (reference sequence). The CDR3 is 13 amino acids. The V and J ends lost 1 base and 8 bases respectively, with 11 bases between them. The CDR3 here is CAWSGDGGEKLFF. Written as DNA, the CDR3 is TGTGCCTGGAGTGGGGATGGGGGCGAAAAACTGTTTTTT.

The chain has TRBV6-5 and TRBJ2-7, with TRBD1 identical over 7 bases. J was trimmed by 7 bases and V by 6 bases; bases with no gene match: 6. Germline CDR1 and CDR2: MNHEY and SVGAGI. The CDR3 is 12 amino acids. As DNA, the CDR3 is TGTGCCAGCAGAAAGGGACAGTATGAGCAGTACTTC. Amino acid sequence: CASRKGQYEQYF.

The chain uses TRBV7-2 and TRBJ1-1; D might be TRBD1 (5 bases). V lost 0 bases and J lost 11, with 16 bases in between. This CDR3 spans 14 amino acids. Germline CDR1 is SGHTA and CDR2 is FQGNSA. CDR3 sequence (DNA): TGTGCCAGCAGCTTAGCAGCGGGGGTTCAAGGGGCTTTCTTT. Translation: CASSLAAGVQGAFF.

The chain carries TRBV5-1 and TRBJ2-3, with 8 nucleotides matching TRBD1. The CDR3 has 16 amino acids. After removal of 0 bases from V and 2 bases from J, the junction contained 5 bases not matched to a gene. Per the germline V gene, CDR1 is SGHRS and CDR2 is YFSETQ. CDR3 residues: CASSLAGQGLTDTQYF. Written as DNA, the CDR3 is TGCGCCAGCAGCTTGGCCGGACAGGGCCTCACAGATACGCAGTATTTT.

J is TRBJ2-7 and V is TRBV27, with 7 positions matching TRBD2. The V gene end was trimmed by 6 bases and the J gene end by 1 base; junction bases not matched to a gene: 12. CDR3 length equals 16 residues. Germline V gene data show CDR1 as MNHEY and CDR2 as SMNVEV (reference sequence). As DNA, the CDR3 is TGTGCCAGCAGCCCCGGCCCGGGACTACGGTCCTACGAGCAGTACTTC. Its protein product is CASSPGPGLRSYEQYF.

The chain joins TRBV19 to TRBJ2-7; 11 positions match TRBD1. CDR1 is LNHDA and CDR2 is SQIVND in the germline V gene (reference sequence). With V trimmed by 6 bases and J by 3 bases, 7 bases remained unmatched. The CDR3 extends over 15 amino acids. Here the CDR3 reads CASSQGGQGVYEQYF. The CDR3 region has the DNA TGTGCCAGTAGCCAGGGGGGACAGGGGGTCTACGAGCAGTACTTC.

The chain combines TRBV28 with TRBJ2-7, with D perhaps matching TRBD2 (6 bases). The CDR3 is made up of 11 amino acids. The germline gives CDR1 MDHEN, CDR2 SYDVKM. V lost 8 bases to trimming and J lost 5 bases, with 10 bases between them. The CDR3 spells CASGRGNEQYF. The CDR3 DNA reads TGTGCCAGCGGCCGCGGGAACGAGCAGTACTTC.

This chain links TRBV5-6 with TRBJ2-6; 11 nucleotides agree with TRBD1. This CDR3 is 19 amino acids long. The V segment lost 4 bases and the J segment 2 bases; nucleotides outside the gene matches: 11. Germline V gene lookup returns CDR1 SGHDT and CDR2 YYEEEE. Here the CDR3 reads CASSPSRTGGRAGANVLTF. CDR3 nucleotides: TGTGCCAGCAGCCCCTCCCGGACAGGGGGCAGGGCTGGGGCCAACGTCCTGACTTTC.

The chain combines TRBV4-2 with TRBJ2-1, with D possibly matching TRBD2 (5 bases). The CDR3 covers 13 residues. From germline, CDR1 is LGHNA and CDR2 YNFKEQ. The V end was cut by 3 bases, the J end by 3 bases, with 6 bases between. CDR3 coding DNA: TGTGCCAGCAGCCATGAGGGCTACAATGAGCAGTTCTTC. It is translated as CASSHEGYNEQFF.

This clone was detected only once. V and J are TRBV18 and TRBJ2-2; tentatively, D is TRBD2 (6 bases). V lost 3 bases and J 6 bases, leaving 11 bases between the germline ends. CDR1 and CDR2 from the germline V gene are KGHSH and LQKENI. The CDR3 runs 14 residues. For the CDR3, the DNA is TGTGCCAGCTCACCTGGGACGGGGGCCGGGGAGCTGTTTTTT. It is translated as CASSPGTGAGELFF.

This clone was counted a single time. The V and J genes are TRBV28 and TRBJ2-3; D perhaps matches TRBD1 (7 bases). The CDR3 contains 13 residues. The V gene lost 2 bases and the J gene lost 10 bases, with 13 bases spanning the gap. The germline V gene has CDR1 MDHEN and CDR2 SYDVKM. CDR3 nucleotide sequence: TGTGCCAGCAGTTTACCCAGGGGGGCTCCGCAGTATTTT. It is translated as CASSLPRGAPQYF.

The V call is TRBV7-3, the J call TRBJ1-6; 7 bases fit TRBD1. The length of the CDR3 is 14 residues. V dropped 5 bases and J dropped 9; count of bases not matched to a gene: 7. Germline-derived CDR1 and CDR2 are SGHTA and FQGTGA. CDR3 sequence reads: CASSLGQVASPLHF. The CDR3, as DNA: TGTGCCAGCAGCCTAGGACAGGTTGCTTCACCCCTCCACTTT.

The chain employs TRBV7-9 and TRBJ1-1; the D is unclear. Trimming left V 5 bases short and J 4 bases short, with 14 bases between. Germline V CDR1 and CDR2: SEHNR, FQNEAQ (reference sequence). The CDR3 sequence is 14 residues long. The CDR3 DNA reads as TGTGCCAGCAGCCCTAACTGGGCCTTCACTGAAGCTTTCTTT. Translated, it gives CASSPNWAFTEAFF.

This clone was observed a few times. The chain is built from TRBV2 and TRBJ2-7, with D tentatively TRBD2 (6 bases). Germline V CDR1 and CDR2: SNHLY, FYNNEI. This CDR3 has 14 amino acids. Trimming stripped 6 bases from V and 3 bases from J, with 15 bases between. The CDR3 sequence: CASRAGSSNYEQYF. The CDR3, as DNA: TGTGCCAGCAGGGCGGGGTCCTCCAACTACGAGCAGTACTTC.

The J gene is TRBJ1-2, the V gene TRBV2; no firm D call. Trimming left V 2 bases short and J 3 bases short, with 4 bases between. CDR1 and CDR2 from the germline V gene are SNHLY and FYNNEI. The CDR3 has 12 residues. CDR3: CASSEQYYGYTF. CDR3 bases: TGTGCCAGCAGTGAACAATACTATGGCTACACCTTC. The whole variable domain, remainder taken from reference TRBV2 and TRBJ1-2, is EPEVTQTPSHQVTQMGQEVILRCVPISNHLYFYWYRQILGQKVEFLVSFYNNEISEKSEIFDDQFSVERPDGSNFTLKIRSTKLEDSAMYFCASSEQYYGYTFGSGTRLTVV.

In its sample, this clone was seen once. The chain employs TRBV29-1 and TRBJ1-2, with 8 bases lining up with TRBD1. CDR1 and CDR2 from the germline V gene are SQVTM and ANQGSEA. The CDR3 extends over 12 amino acids. Trimming removed 3 bases from V and 8 bases from J; junction bases left unmatched: 5. CDR3 nucleotides: TGCAGCGTTGAGAGGGCAGGGGGCGGCTACACCTTC. As protein: CSVERAGGGYTF.

The chain carries TRBV28 and TRBJ2-7; the match to TRBD1 covers 9 bases. In germline, CDR1 is MDHEN, CDR2 SYDVKM. This CDR3 has 15 amino acids. The junction had 9 bases not matched to a gene; V was cut back by 5 bases and J by 4 bases. CDR3 region: CASSPGTGLRYEQYF. The CDR3 coding sequence is TGTGCCAGCAGTCCCGGGACAGGGTTGAGGTACGAGCAGTACTTC.

In this sample, this clone turned up a few times. The chain combines TRBV5-4 with TRBJ2-1; 8 nucleotides agree with TRBD1. Germline V gene sequence: CDR1 SGHNT, CDR2 YYREEE (reference sequence). CDR3 length: 15 residues. Losses at the gene ends were 4 bases for V and 5 bases for J; bases not matched to a gene: 8. The CDR3 loop is CASSTRDRYDNEQFF. For the CDR3, the DNA is TGTGCCAGCAGCACACGGGACAGGTATGACAATGAGCAGTTCTTC.

This sequence joins TRBV6-1 and TRBJ1-1; D ambiguous. The length of the CDR3 is 14 residues. V shed 6 bases and J shed 0 bases, with 11 bases lying between them. CDR1 and CDR2 from the germline V gene are MNHNS and SASEGT. The CDR3 DNA follows: TGTGCCAGCAGCCCCGGGTGGGTGAACACTGAAGCTTTCTTT. Its protein is CASSPGWVNTEAFF.

The chain joins TRBV30 to TRBJ1-4; D is perhaps TRBD1 (5 bases). CDR3 length: 14 amino acids. The ends were cut back, 0 bases at V and 4 bases at J, with 9 bases in the middle. In germline, CDR1 is GTSNPN, CDR2 SVGIG (reference sequence). The CDR3, as DNA: TGTGCCTGGAGTGTAGGGGCAGATAATGAAAAACTGTTTTTT. Protein sequence: CAWSVGADNEKLFF.

The V gene is TRBV5-1, the J gene TRBJ2-1; 7 bases fit TRBD1. V gave up 3 bases and J gave up 2 bases; unmatched junction bases: 8. The CDR3 contains 16 residues. CDR1 and CDR2 (germline): SGHRS, YFSETQ. CDR3 amino acids: CASSYRQGSTYNEQFF. In nucleotides, the CDR3 is TGCGCCAGCAGCTACAGACAGGGCTCCACCTACAATGAGCAGTTCTTC. Looking up the rest from reference TRBV5-1 and TRBJ2-1 gives the full variable domain: KAGVTQTPRYLIKTRGQQVTLSCSPISGHRSVSWYQQTPGQGLQFLFEYFSETQRNKGNFPGRFSGRQFSNSRSEMNVSTLELGDSALYLCASSYRQGSTYNEQFFGPGTRLTVL.